The next 23 T cell receptor beta chains were all read from a single sample in a study of blood T cell repertoires in COVID-19 (dated by TCRdb to between 2020 and 2021). Preparation of the library involved the immunoSEQ multiplex PCR assay. Not all clones reach the TCRdb copy of this immuneACCESS table, which keeps in-frame sequences only. Checked studies attribute under half of the gap to unresolved V genes and leave the rest unexplained. Within this sample are some 150,000 clones, with about 86% of them counted one time only. The ten top clones hold about 10% of the sample. The sequenced sample was PBMCs or T cells enriched from blood (not recorded which). The receptors come from a man aged 50 to 59 who had recovered from COVID-19.

The chain recombines TRBV14 with TRBJ1-2; 7 bases line up with TRBD1. There are 15 residues in the CDR3. After removal of 0 bases from V and 6 bases from J, the junction contained 7 bases not matched to a gene. Germline V gives CDR1 SGHDN, CDR2 FVKESK. The CDR3 is CASSQDFGQAHGYTF. CDR3 nucleotides: TGTGCCAGCAGCCAAGATTTCGGACAGGCCCATGGCTACACCTTC. Full variable domain (outside the CDR3, taken from reference TRBV14 and TRBJ1-2): EAGVTQFPSHSVIEKGQTVTLRCDPISGHDNLYWYRRVMGKEIKFLLHFVKESKQDESGMPNNRFLAERTGGTYSTLKVQPAELEDSGVYFCASSQDFGQAHGYTFGSGTRLTVV.

The chain carries TRBV20-1 and TRBJ2-1; 10 bases match TRBD2. CDR1 and CDR2 from the germline V gene are DFQATT and SNEGSKA (reference sequence). V lost 3 bases and J lost 7; bases outside the gene matches: 9. This CDR3 region has 15 residues. Here the CDR3 DNA reads TGCAGTGCTAGTTCACTAGCGGGGTCCCCTAATGAGCAGTTCTTC. Translated: CSASSLAGSPNEQFF.

The rearrangement uses TRBV5-4 and TRBJ2-7; D is possibly TRBD2 (5 bases). The CDR3 has 14 residues. V gave up 0 bases and J gave up 0 bases, with 7 bases separating them. CDR1 SGHNT and CDR2 YYREEE come from the germline V gene (reference sequence). In nucleotides, the CDR3 is TGTGCCAGCAGCTTGGGAGGGCACTCCTACGAGCAGTACTTC. This sequence encodes CASSLGGHSYEQYF.

This sequence joins TRBV6-6 and TRBJ1-1; 10 bases align to TRBD1. The CDR3 sequence is 15 residues long. V dropped 2 bases and J dropped 4; count of bases not matched to a gene: 4. Germline CDR1 reads MNHNY; CDR2 reads SVGAGI (reference sequence). CDR3 region: CASSYVGTGVTEAFF. The CDR3 region has the DNA TGTGCCAGCAGTTACGTCGGGACAGGGGTCACTGAAGCTTTCTTT.

The table lists this clone with a few counts. The rearrangement joins TRBV15 to TRBJ2-7; D is possibly TRBD1 (6 bases). Germline CDR1 reads LNHNV; CDR2 reads YYDKDF (reference sequence). V shed 1 base and J shed 5 bases, with 15 bases lying between them. The CDR3 covers 15 residues. The CDR3: CATSRGDRFSNEQYF. For the CDR3, the DNA is TGTGCCACCAGCAGAGGCGACAGGTTCAGTAACGAGCAGTACTTC.

This clone showed up just once. The chain couples TRBV7-9 to TRBJ2-5; D is perhaps TRBD1 (6 bases). Germline CDR1 reads SEHNR; CDR2 reads FQNEAQ (reference sequence). CDR3 length equals 15 residues. Between the trimmed V and J ends, which lost 5 bases and 3 bases, there was a span of 16 bases. The DNA for the CDR3 is TGTGCCAGCAGCAAACCTGCAGAGGGGGAAGAGACCCAGTACTTC. This translates into CASSKPAEGEETQYF.

V gene TRBV11-2 combines with J gene TRBJ2-5, with D perhaps TRBD1 (5 bases). Between the trimmed V and J ends, which lost 0 bases and 5 bases, there was a span of 10 bases. CDR3 length: 14 residues. Germline CDR1 is SGHAT and CDR2 is FQNNGV. CDR3 region: CASSLDPGAETQYF. CDR3 coding DNA: TGTGCCAGCAGCTTAGATCCTGGGGCGGAGACCCAGTACTTC.

This chain's CDR3 is CASSIDPFSSYNEQFF. The CDR3 nucleotides are TGTGCCAGTAGTATAGATCCATTTAGCTCCTACAATGAGCAGTTCTTC. The gene calls are TRBV19 and TRBJ2-1, with D hard to call. V was shortened by 0 bases and J by 0 bases, with 9 bases between the two germline ends. Per the germline V gene, CDR1 is LNHDA and CDR2 is SQIVND (reference sequence). The CDR3 runs to 16 residues.

This sequence joins TRBV7-3 and TRBJ2-3; no definite D call. The length of the CDR3 is 14 residues. Germline V lookup: CDR1 SGHTA, CDR2 FQGTGA. With 2 bases removed from V and 4 bases from J, the gap between germline ends came to 10 bases. In nucleotides, the CDR3 is TGTGCCAGCAGCTTAGGGCGCCGATCAGATACGCAGTATTTT. Protein: CASSLGRRSDTQYF.

This sequence joins TRBV19 and TRBJ2-5; 12 nucleotides agree with TRBD1. Germline V gives CDR1 LNHDA, CDR2 SQIVND (reference sequence). The J segment lost 6 bases and the V segment lost 5 bases, leaving 7 bases of the junction unmatched. The CDR3 spans 15 residues. The CDR3 bases are TGTGCCAGTAGTGCAGGGACAGGGGGCGGAAAGACCCAGTACTTC. Its protein is CASSAGTGGGKTQYF.

This clone was counted a few times. This chain links TRBV18 with TRBJ1-5; 12 bases map to TRBD1. CDR3 size: 15 residues. Germline values: CDR1 KGHSH, CDR2 LQKENI. V lost 4 bases to trimming and J lost 5 bases; unmatched junction nucleotides: 3. The CDR3 bases are TGTGCCAGCTCACGGGACAGGGGGCTGGATCAGCCCCAGCATTTT. Amino acids: CASSRDRGLDQPQHF.

This chain's CDR3 is CASSLAGGFQETQYF. Here the CDR3 DNA reads TGTGCCAGCAGTTTAGCGGGGGGCTTCCAAGAGACCCAGTACTTC. V and J are TRBV5-4 and TRBJ2-5, with 10 bases fitting TRBD2. Germline CDR1 reads SGHNT; CDR2 reads YYREEE (reference sequence). The J segment lost 1 base and the V segment lost 5 bases, leaving 5 bases of the junction unmatched. CDR3 size: 15 residues.

The chain joins TRBV3-1 (or the pseudogene TRBV3-2) to TRBJ1-2, with 7 bases lining up with TRBD1. The germline V gene has CDR1 LGHDT and CDR2 YNNKEL (reference sequence). The CDR3 extends over 14 amino acids. V dropped 1 base and J dropped 6; count of bases not matched to a gene: 5. CDR3 sequence reads: CASSQADRDNGYTF. CDR3 sequence (DNA): TGTGCCAGCAGCCAAGCCGACAGGGACAATGGCTACACCTTC.

The chain uses TRBV24-1 and TRBJ2-2; D gene uncertain. Trimming stripped 8 bases from V and 6 bases from J, with 3 bases between. Germline V gene sequence: CDR1 KGHDR, CDR2 SFDVKD. This CDR3 comprises 10 residues. CDR3 nucleotides: TGTGCCACCATAGCCGGGGAGCTGTTTTTT. Encoded protein: CATIAGELFF.

This clone was seen a single time. This chain links TRBV23-1 with TRBJ1-3; D unresolved. TRBV23-1 belongs to the ORF category, with a function that is uncertain. The CDR3 runs 20 residues. V was pared by 2 bases and J by 0 bases, with 23 bases between. CDR3 sequence (DNA): TGCGCCAGCAGTCAAGAGGGAAACCGCGGACGGCCTGACTCTGGAAACACCATATATTTT. It translates to CASSQEGNRGRPDSGNTIYF.

This clone has only a few counts. This sequence joins TRBV6-5 and TRBJ1-5, with TRBD1 matching over 7 bases. V trimming: 5 bases; J trimming: 1 base; junction bases outside the gene matches: 5. The CDR3 spans 15 residues. Germline CDR1 and CDR2: MNHEY and SVGAGI. The CDR3 region has the DNA TGTGCCAGCAGTAGTCAGGGGGAGAGCAATCAGCCCCAGCATTTT. Amino acid sequence: CASSSQGESNQPQHF.

The chain employs TRBV19 and TRBJ2-3; 10 positions agree with TRBD2. V lost 5 bases, J lost 5 bases, and 7 bases stayed unmatched. There are 15 residues in the CDR3. Germline V gene data show CDR1 as LNHDA and CDR2 as SQIVND (reference sequence). As DNA, the CDR3 is TGTGCCAGTAGTCTTAGCGGGGGGTTTGGAGATACGCAGTATTTT. This sequence encodes CASSLSGGFGDTQYF.

The rearrangement uses TRBV29-1 and TRBJ1-2; D perhaps matches TRBD1 (6 bases). Germline loops: CDR1 SQVTM, CDR2 ANQGSEA. This CDR3 has 11 residues. V shed 6 bases and J shed 4 bases, with 9 bases lying between them. CDR3 protein: CSVRTVYGYTF. The CDR3 DNA follows: TGCAGCGTGAGGACAGTCTATGGCTACACCTTC.

The chain has TRBV30 and TRBJ1-3; D may be TRBD1 (5 bases). The CDR3 extends over 16 amino acids. Trimming shortened V by 0 bases and J by 0 bases, and 12 bases separated the two germline ends. Germline V gene data show CDR1 as GTSNPN and CDR2 as SVGIG (reference sequence). The CDR3 bases are TGTGCCTGGAGTGTACTGAACAGGTACTCTGGAAACACCATATATTTT. Protein: CAWSVLNRYSGNTIYF.

The chain is built from TRBV18 and TRBJ1-6; the match to TRBD1 covers 9 bases. This CDR3 has 19 residues. Germline CDR1 is KGHSH and CDR2 is LQKENI. V gave up 1 base and J gave up 0 bases; unmatched junction bases: 7. In DNA form, the CDR3 reads TGTGCCAGCTCACCACATGGACAGGGGCAGAGCTCCTATAATTCACCCCTCCACTTT. Translated, it gives CASSPHGQGQSSYNSPLHF.

The rearrangement links TRBV29-1 to TRBJ2-2, with D possibly matching TRBD1 (6 bases). The germline V gene encodes CDR1 SQVTM and CDR2 ANQGSEA. V lost 6 bases and J 7 bases, leaving 15 bases between the germline ends. The CDR3 runs 13 residues. CDR3 bases: TGCAGCGTGGTTACAGGGTTGATCGGGGAGCTGTTTTTT. As protein: CSVVTGLIGELFF.

The chain employs TRBV19 and TRBJ1-2; a possible D gene is TRBD1 (5 bases). The V and J ends lost 1 base and 2 bases respectively, with 8 bases between them. In germline, CDR1 is LNHDA, CDR2 SQIVND (reference sequence). The CDR3 runs to 14 residues. The CDR3 here is CASSIVAGNYGYTF. The CDR3 DNA sequence: TGTGCCAGTAGTATAGTTGCAGGGAACTATGGCTACACCTTC.

The rearrangement uses TRBV24-1 and TRBJ2-7; 7 bases match TRBD1. V shed 5 bases, J shed 5 bases, and the junction held 8 bases outside the gene matches. The CDR3 totals 14 residues. CDR1 is KGHDR and CDR2 is SFDVKD in the germline V gene. CDR3 nucleotides: TGTGCCACCAGTGGAAGGGACAGCACCCACGAGCAGTACTTC. It specifies CATSGRDSTHEQYF.